This is a list of T cell receptor beta chains from one sample in a study of shared clonotypes between healthy human individuals. The data were produced by immunoSEQ multiplex PCR, yet TCRdb's version contains in-frame clones alone and is incomplete. Of 2 million to 2.5 million clones listed, 80% to 95% are singletons. The sample was naive CD4+ T cells from PBMCs. The source of these receptors is a man aged 18 to 30 in good health. Some clones in this sample may be carry-over from other donors' samples. Each CDR3 is given with its conserved first and last residue. Each record gives: V gene, D gene, clone size, J gene, CDR3 protein, CDR3 DNA. A D gene is named only where the DNA matches it firmly. Size tells how often a clone was seen (once, few, many) or the class of an expanded clone, and some rows leave it out.

>TRBV5-1|NA|once|TRBJ2-3
CASSFVQGVGDTDTQYF
TGCGCCAGCAGCTTCGTCCAAGGGGTAGGGGACACAGATACGCAGTATTTT
>TRBV30|NA|NA|TRBJ2-2
CAWSQTNTGELFF
TGTGCCTGGAGCCAGACCAACACCGGGGAGCTGTTTTTT
>TRBV6-5|NA|NA|TRBJ2-5
CASSRSETQYF
TGTGCCAGCAGTCGTAGCGAGACCCAGTACTTC
>TRBV10-1|NA|NA|TRBJ2-7
CASGSRYEQYF
TGCGCCAGCGGGAGTAGGTACGAGCAGTACTTC
>TRBV4-2|NA|NA|TRBJ2-6
CASSQEGAGANVLTF
TGTGCCAGCAGCCAAGAGGGGGCTGGGGCCAACGTCCTGACTTTC
>TRBV28|NA|few|TRBJ2-7
CASTQGASDEQYF
TGTGCCAGCACCCAAGGGGCCTCCGACGAGCAGTACTTC
>TRBV6-5|NA|NA|TRBJ1-2
CASRVPGSHYGYTF
TGTGCCAGCAGGGTCCCGGGCAGTCACTATGGCTACACCTTC
>TRBV29-1|NA|NA|TRBJ2-7
CSVEGTGRLYF
TGCAGCGTTGAGGGGACTGGAAGACTGTACTTC
>TRBV5-1|TRBD2|NA|TRBJ2-7
CASSAGTSGRTYEQYF
TGCGCCAGCAGCGCCGGGACTAGCGGGAGAACCTACGAGCAGTACTTC
>TRBV11-2|NA|NA|TRBJ1-2
CASSLAGSDSYGYTF
TGTGCCAGCAGCTTAGCGGGGTCAGACAGCTATGGCTACACCTTC
>TRBV11-2|NA|NA|TRBJ2-7
CASSLGDHYEQYF
TGTGCCAGCAGCTTAGGGGATCACTACGAGCAGTACTTC
>TRBV27|NA|NA|TRBJ2-6
CASRSRSSGANVLTF
TGTGCCAGCCGCTCACGATCCTCTGGGGCCAACGTCCTGACTTTC
>TRBV19|TRBD1|NA|TRBJ2-7
CASSYRDRGSYEQYF
TGTGCCAGTAGTTACCGGGACAGGGGCTCCTACGAGCAGTACTTC
>TRBV23-1|NA|NA|TRBJ2-7
CASSQRNGPLEKQYF
TGCGCCAGCAGTCAAAGGAACGGACCCCTCGAAAAGCAGTACTTC
>TRBV2|NA|NA|TRBJ2-7
CASSADSYSYEQYF
TGTGCCAGCAGTGCGGACAGCTACTCCTACGAGCAGTACTTC
>TRBV29-1|TRBD2|NA|TRBJ2-3
CSVDVAGAGTDTQYF
TGCAGCGTTGACGTAGCGGGAGCAGGCACAGATACGCAGTATTTT
>TRBV4-1|TRBD2|NA|TRBJ2-1
CASSRGATSGTYNEQFF
TGCGCCAGCAGCCGAGGAGCGACTAGCGGAACATACAATGAGCAGTTCTTC
>TRBV28|NA|NA|TRBJ1-3
CASSLRGAGNTIYF
TGTGCCAGCAGTTTGAGGGGGGCTGGAAACACCATATATTTT
>TRBV7-9|NA|NA|TRBJ1-3
CASSSAGSTGNTIYF
TGTGCCAGCAGCTCGGCGGGATCCACTGGAAACACCATATATTTT
>TRBV11-3|NA|NA|TRBJ2-3
CASSPPGTDTQYF
TGTGCCAGCAGCCCCCCGGGCACAGATACGCAGTATTTT
>TRBV5-4|NA|once|TRBJ2-7
CASSFIPGALGEQYF
TGTGCCAGCAGCTTTATTCCCGGGGCCCTCGGGGAGCAGTACTTC
>TRBV14|NA|NA|TRBJ2-3
CASSRRRTSTDTQYF
TGTGCCAGCAGCCGTCGACGGACTAGCACAGATACGCAGTATTTT
>TRBV5-6|NA|NA|TRBJ2-7
CASSLQGGDEQYF
TGTGCCAGCAGCTTACAGGGTGGCGACGAGCAGTACTTC
>TRBV5-1|NA|NA|TRBJ1-3
CASSLGSPSSGNTIYF
TGCGCCAGCAGCTTGGGAAGTCCAAGCTCTGGAAACACCATATATTTT
>TRBV9|NA|NA|TRBJ2-2
CASSVVGTPTNTGELFF
TGTGCCAGCAGCGTAGTGGGGACACCAACGAACACCGGGGAGCTGTTTTTT
>TRBV6-5|NA|NA|TRBJ2-7
CASRGPGNKAYEQYF
TGTGCCAGCAGGGGCCCGGGGAATAAGGCCTACGAGCAGTACTTC
>TRBV7-2|TRBD2|NA|TRBJ2-3
CASSSVGTSGSPDTQYF
TGTGCCAGCAGCTCCGTGGGGACTAGCGGGAGCCCAGATACGCAGTATTTT
>TRBV7-9|NA|NA|TRBJ2-2
CASSFFGELFF
TGTGCCAGCAGCTTTTTCGGGGAGCTGTTTTTT
>TRBV28|TRBD1|NA|TRBJ1-4
CASSFWTRTGNEKLFF
TGTGCCAGCAGTTTCTGGACCAGGACAGGCAATGAAAAACTGTTTTTT
>TRBV10-1|NA|NA|TRBJ1-1
CASSGAGAEAFF
TGCGCCAGCAGTGGGGCCGGGGCTGAAGCTTTCTTT
>TRBV2|NA|NA|TRBJ2-4
CASRDTLAKNIQYF
TGTGCCAGCAGAGACACTCTAGCCAAAAACATTCAGTACTTC
>TRBV28|NA|NA|TRBJ2-4
CASSLLGMRAKNIQYF
TGTGCCAGCAGTTTATTGGGGATGAGAGCCAAAAACATTCAGTACTTC
>TRBV18|TRBD1|NA|TRBJ2-1
CASSRGTADYNEQFF
TGTGCCAGCTCCCGAGGGACAGCAGACTACAATGAGCAGTTCTTC
>TRBV23-1|NA|NA|TRBJ2-7
CASSGGSGTARILGSYEQYF
TGCGCCAGCAGTGGAGGGTCCGGGACAGCTCGGATCTTGGGCTCCTACGAGCAGTACTTC
>TRBV2|NA|NA|TRBJ1-5
CASSDEVNQPQHF
TGTGCCAGCAGTGACGAAGTAAATCAGCCCCAGCATTTT
>TRBV28|NA|NA|TRBJ2-5
CASSTSRGEQYF
TGTGCCAGCAGCACGAGCAGGGGGGAGCAGTACTTC
>TRBV6-5|NA|NA|TRBJ2-1
CASSYGRGSNEQFF
TGTGCCAGCAGTTACGGCAGGGGAAGTAATGAGCAGTTCTTC
>TRBV12-5|NA|NA|TRBJ2-5
CASGLGDWGTQYF
TGTGCTAGTGGTTTGGGGGATTGGGGGACCCAGTACTTC
>TRBV6-1|TRBD1|NA|TRBJ1-2
CASSGPIQGVRMYGYTF
TGTGCCAGCAGTGGACCTATTCAGGGGGTGAGGATGTATGGCTACACCTTC
>TRBV27|NA|NA|TRBJ2-7
CASSVTPFSYEQYF
TGTGCCAGCAGTGTCACCCCCTTCAGTTACGAGCAGTACTTC
>TRBV19|TRBD1|NA|TRBJ2-3
CASSRGTGASDTQYF
TGTGCCAGTAGTCGGGGGACAGGGGCATCAGATACGCAGTATTTT
>TRBV19|NA|NA|TRBJ1-3
CASSVGMGNTIYF
TGTGCCAGTAGTGTCGGGATGGGAAACACCATATATTTT
>TRBV7-3|NA|NA|TRBJ1-2
CASSLFGLQDLGYTF
TGTGCCAGCAGCCTCTTCGGTTTACAAGACCTGGGCTACACCTTC
>TRBV7-2|TRBD2|once|TRBJ2-7
CASSEGPWGGEQYF
TGTGCCAGCAGCGAAGGTCCCTGGGGGGGCGAGCAGTACTTC
>TRBV7-9|NA|once|TRBJ2-7
CASSFARRGDYEQYF
TGTGCCAGCAGCTTCGCCCGCAGGGGAGACTACGAGCAGTACTTC